The 6 T cell receptor beta chains reported below all come from one sample, sequenced in a study of T-cell reconstitution after alpha-beta-depleted transplantation in children. TCRbeta library preparation incorporated unique molecular identifiers. TCRdb recomputed calls from the PCR reads with MiXCR, one row per CDR3 protein. The sample includes hundreds of thousands of distinct CDR3 sequences, around 12% seen only once; the top ten take roughly 2.6%. Sample: PBMCs from the stem cell graft donor, taken from the stem cell graft. These receptors came from a human donor who donated a stem cell graft to a child with acute lymphoblastic leukemia.

This clonotype has a count of ten or more. The rearrangement joins TRBV12-3 or TRBV12-4 to TRBJ2-7; D ambiguous. This CDR3 has 14 amino acids. The V and J ends lost 7 bases and 2 bases respectively, with 15 bases between them. The CDR3 protein is CASTLQASAYEQYF. In DNA form, the CDR3 reads TGTGCCAGCACCCTCCAGGCTTCCGCCTACGAGCAGTACTTC.

V and J are TRBV7-6 and TRBJ2-1; the D is unclear. Germline-derived CDR1 and CDR2 are SGHVS and FNYEAQ. This CDR3 spans 14 amino acids. The V end lost 2 bases, the J end lost 6 bases, and 11 bases lay between the germline ends. The CDR3 DNA reads as TGTGCCAGCAGCTTAATGAGACACCCCAATGAGCAGTTCTTC. It yields the protein CASSLMRHPNEQFF.

This clonotype has a count of ten or more. V and J are TRBV10-3 and TRBJ2-3; 14 bases line up with TRBD2. This CDR3 contains 17 residues. CDR1 and CDR2 from the germline V gene are ENHRY and SYGVKD. Trimming cost V 7 bases and J 6 bases; bases outside gene matches: 12. CDR3 amino acids: CAINPGTSGGLGDTQYF. The CDR3, as DNA: TGTGCCATCAACCCCGGGACTAGCGGGGGCTTAGGGGATACGCAGTATTTT.

This clonotype turned up a few times. The chain joins TRBV15 to TRBJ1-5; the match to TRBD1 covers 8 bases. Germline V CDR1 and CDR2: LNHNV, YYDKDF (reference sequence). V lost 3 bases and J lost 3; bases outside the gene matches: 4. The CDR3 is made up of 15 amino acids. The CDR3, as DNA: TGTGCCACCAGCAGGGGGGGACAGGCCAATCAGCCCCAGCATTTT. Its protein is CATSRGGQANQPQHF.

At least ten counts were recorded for this clonotype. The J gene is TRBJ2-7, the V gene TRBV28; D is perhaps TRBD2 (6 bases). The germline V gene has CDR1 MDHEN and CDR2 SYDVKM. Trimming removed 8 bases at V and 7 bases at J, with 18 bases between. The CDR3 consists of 13 residues. The CDR3 loop reads CASGEVNHEEQYF. In DNA, the CDR3 is TGTGCCAGCGGGGAGGTGAACCACGAAGAGCAGTACTTC.

The chain is built from TRBV5-1 and TRBJ2-1, with 13 bases aligning to TRBD2. Germline loops: CDR1 SGHRS, CDR2 YFSETQ. This CDR3 is built from 18 residues. Trimming at V came to 1 base and at J to 6 bases, leaving 10 bases not matched to a gene. The DNA for the CDR3 is TGCGCCAGCAGCTTGAGGGGGCCGGGACTAGCGGGGATCAATGAGCAGTTCTTC. It encodes CASSLRGPGLAGINEQFF.